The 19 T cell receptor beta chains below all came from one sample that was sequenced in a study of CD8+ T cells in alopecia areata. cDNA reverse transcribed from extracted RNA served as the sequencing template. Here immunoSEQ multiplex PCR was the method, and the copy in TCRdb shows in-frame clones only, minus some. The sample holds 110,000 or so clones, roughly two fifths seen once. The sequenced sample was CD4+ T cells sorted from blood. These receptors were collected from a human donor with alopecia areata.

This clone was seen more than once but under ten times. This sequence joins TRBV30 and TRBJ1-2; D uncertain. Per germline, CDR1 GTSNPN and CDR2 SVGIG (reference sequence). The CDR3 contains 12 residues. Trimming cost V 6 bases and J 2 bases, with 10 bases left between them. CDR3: CACLPVNYGYTF. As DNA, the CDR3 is TGTGCCTGCCTACCCGTAAACTATGGCTACACCTTC.

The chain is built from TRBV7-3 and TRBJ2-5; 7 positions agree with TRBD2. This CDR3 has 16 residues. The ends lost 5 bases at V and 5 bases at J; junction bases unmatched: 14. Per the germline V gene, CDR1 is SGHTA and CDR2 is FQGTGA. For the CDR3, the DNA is TGTGCCAGCAGCCCCAGGACTAGTACCACTTCCGAGACCCAGTACTTC. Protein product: CASSPRTSTTSETQYF.

CDR3 coding DNA: TGTGCCAGCAGCCACCGGGACAGGGAAAGGGGTCCTTTCTTT. It is translated as CASSHRDRERGPFF. The V and J genes are TRBV16 and TRBJ1-1; TRBD1 matches at 9 bases. V lost 3 bases to trimming and J lost 12 bases; unmatched junction nucleotides: 11. CDR1 is KGHSY, CDR2 FQNENV, per germline. This CDR3 contains 14 residues. Variable domain in full (rest from reference TRBV16 and TRBJ1-1): GEEVAQTPKHLVRGEGQKAKLYCAPIKGHSYVFWYQQVLKNEFKFLISFQNENVFDETGMPKERFSAKCLPNSPCSLEIQATKLEDSAVYFCASSHRDRERGPFFGQGTRLTVV.

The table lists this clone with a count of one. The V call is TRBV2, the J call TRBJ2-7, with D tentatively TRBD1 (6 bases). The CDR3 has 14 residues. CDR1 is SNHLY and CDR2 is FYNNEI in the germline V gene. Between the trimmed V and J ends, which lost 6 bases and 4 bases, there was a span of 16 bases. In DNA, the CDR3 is TGTGCCAGCAGAGCCCGAGGCCAGGGGTACGAGCAGTACTTC. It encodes CASRARGQGYEQYF.

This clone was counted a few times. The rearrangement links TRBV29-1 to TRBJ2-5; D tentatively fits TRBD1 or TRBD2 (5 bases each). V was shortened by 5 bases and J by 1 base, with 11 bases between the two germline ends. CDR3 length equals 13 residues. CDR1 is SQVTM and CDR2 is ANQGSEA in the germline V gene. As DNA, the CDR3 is TGCAGCGTTTTATGGGGGAGCCAAGAGACCCAGTACTTC. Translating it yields CSVLWGSQETQYF.

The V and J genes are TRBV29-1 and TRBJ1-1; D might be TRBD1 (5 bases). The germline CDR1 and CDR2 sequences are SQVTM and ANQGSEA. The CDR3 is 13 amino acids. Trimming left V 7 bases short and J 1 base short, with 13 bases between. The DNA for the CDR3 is TGCAGCGCCCCGGGGGTAAGGAACACTGAAGCTTTCTTT. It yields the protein CSAPGVRNTEAFF.

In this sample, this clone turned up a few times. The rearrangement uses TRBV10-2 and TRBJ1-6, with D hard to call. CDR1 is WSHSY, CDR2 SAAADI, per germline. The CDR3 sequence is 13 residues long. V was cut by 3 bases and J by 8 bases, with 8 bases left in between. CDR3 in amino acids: CASSDIYDSPLHF. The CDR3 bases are TGCGCCAGCAGTGACATTTACGATTCACCCCTCCACTTT.

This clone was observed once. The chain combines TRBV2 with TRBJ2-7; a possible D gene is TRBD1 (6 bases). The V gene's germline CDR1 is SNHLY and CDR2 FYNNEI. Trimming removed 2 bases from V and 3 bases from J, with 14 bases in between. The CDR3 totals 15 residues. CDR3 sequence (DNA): TGTGCCAGCAGTGAAATGGCAGGGGACCTCTACGAGCAGTACTTC. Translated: CASSEMAGDLYEQYF.

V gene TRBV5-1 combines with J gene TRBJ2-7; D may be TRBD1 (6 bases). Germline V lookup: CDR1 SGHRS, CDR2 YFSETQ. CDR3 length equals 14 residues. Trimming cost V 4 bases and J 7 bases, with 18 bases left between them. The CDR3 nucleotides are TGCGCCAGCAGCGGAGGACAGTGGGAAGGTGAGCAGTACTTC. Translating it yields CASSGGQWEGEQYF.

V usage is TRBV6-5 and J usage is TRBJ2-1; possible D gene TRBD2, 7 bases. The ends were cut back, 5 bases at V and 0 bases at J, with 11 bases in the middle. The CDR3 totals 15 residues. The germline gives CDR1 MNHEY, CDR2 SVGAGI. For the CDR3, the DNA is TGTGCCAGCAGTAGGGGGGGGAGCTCCTACAATGAGCAGTTCTTC. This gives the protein CASSRGGSSYNEQFF.

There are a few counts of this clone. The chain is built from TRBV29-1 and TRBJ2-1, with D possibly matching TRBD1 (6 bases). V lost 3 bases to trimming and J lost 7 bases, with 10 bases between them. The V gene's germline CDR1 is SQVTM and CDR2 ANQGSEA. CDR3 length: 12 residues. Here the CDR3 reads CSVEHRANEQFF. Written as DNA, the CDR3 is TGCAGCGTTGAGCACAGGGCAAATGAGCAGTTCTTC.

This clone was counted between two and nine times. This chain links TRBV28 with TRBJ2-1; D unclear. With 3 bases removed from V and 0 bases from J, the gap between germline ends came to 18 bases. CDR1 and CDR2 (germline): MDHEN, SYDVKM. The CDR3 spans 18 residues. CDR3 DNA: TGTGCCAGCAGTTTTAAACCCTTCGCACTGAGCTCCTACAATGAGCAGTTCTTC. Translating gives CASSFKPFALSSYNEQFF.

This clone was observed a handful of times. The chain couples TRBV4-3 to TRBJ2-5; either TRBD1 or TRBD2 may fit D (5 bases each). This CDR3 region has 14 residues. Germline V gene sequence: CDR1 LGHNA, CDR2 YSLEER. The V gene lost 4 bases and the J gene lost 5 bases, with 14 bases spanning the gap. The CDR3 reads CASSLMVGVETQYF. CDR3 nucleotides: TGCGCCAGCAGCCTCATGGTGGGGGTCGAGACCCAGTACTTC.

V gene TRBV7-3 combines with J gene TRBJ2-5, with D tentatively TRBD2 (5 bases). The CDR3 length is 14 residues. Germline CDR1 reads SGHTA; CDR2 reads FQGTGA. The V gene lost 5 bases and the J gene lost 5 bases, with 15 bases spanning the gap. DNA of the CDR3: TGTGCCAGCAGCCTAAGTGGGGAGCGGGAGACCCAGTACTTC. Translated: CASSLSGERETQYF.

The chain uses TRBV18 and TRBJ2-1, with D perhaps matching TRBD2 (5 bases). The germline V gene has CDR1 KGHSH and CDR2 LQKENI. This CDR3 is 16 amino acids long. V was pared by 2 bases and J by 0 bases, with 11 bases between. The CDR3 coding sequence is TGTGCCAGCTCACCAATATCGGGGAGCTCCTACAATGAGCAGTTCTTC. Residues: CASSPISGSSYNEQFF.

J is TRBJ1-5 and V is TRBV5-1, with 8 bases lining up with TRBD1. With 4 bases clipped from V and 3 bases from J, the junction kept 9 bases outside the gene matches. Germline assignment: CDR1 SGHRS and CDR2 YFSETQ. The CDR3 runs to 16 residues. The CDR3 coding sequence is TGCGCCAGCAGCCCTACGACAGGGGTCACCAATCAGCCCCAGCATTTT. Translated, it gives CASSPTTGVTNQPQHF.

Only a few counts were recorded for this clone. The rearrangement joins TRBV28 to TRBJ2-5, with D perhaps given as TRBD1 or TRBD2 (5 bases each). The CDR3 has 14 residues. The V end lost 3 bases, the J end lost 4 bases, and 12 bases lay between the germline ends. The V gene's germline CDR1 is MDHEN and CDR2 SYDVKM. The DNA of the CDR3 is TGTGCCAGCAGTTTTTCGGGGCAGAGAGAGACCCAGTACTTC. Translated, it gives CASSFSGQRETQYF. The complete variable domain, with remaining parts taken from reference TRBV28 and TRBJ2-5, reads DVKVTQSSRYLVKRTGEKVFLECVQDMDHENMFWYRQDPGLGLRLIYFSYDVKMKEKGDIPEGYSVSREKKERFSLILESASTNQTSMYLCASSFSGQRETQYFGPGTRLLVL.

The CDR3 region is CAWVEAKNIQYF. CDR3 DNA: TGTGCCTGGGTAGAAGCCAAAAACATTCAGTACTTC. V usage is TRBV30 and J usage is TRBJ2-4; D call uncertain. Germline values: CDR1 GTSNPN, CDR2 SVGIG (reference sequence). Trimming stripped 5 bases from V and 0 bases from J, with 5 bases between. The CDR3 loop spans 12 amino acids.

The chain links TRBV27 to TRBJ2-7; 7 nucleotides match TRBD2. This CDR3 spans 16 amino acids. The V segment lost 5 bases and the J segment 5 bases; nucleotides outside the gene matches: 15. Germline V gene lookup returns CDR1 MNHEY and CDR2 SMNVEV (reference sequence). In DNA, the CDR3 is TGTGCCAGCAGTAAACTGAGCGGGGCGCCCTTCCACGAGCAGTACTTC. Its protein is CASSKLSGAPFHEQYF.